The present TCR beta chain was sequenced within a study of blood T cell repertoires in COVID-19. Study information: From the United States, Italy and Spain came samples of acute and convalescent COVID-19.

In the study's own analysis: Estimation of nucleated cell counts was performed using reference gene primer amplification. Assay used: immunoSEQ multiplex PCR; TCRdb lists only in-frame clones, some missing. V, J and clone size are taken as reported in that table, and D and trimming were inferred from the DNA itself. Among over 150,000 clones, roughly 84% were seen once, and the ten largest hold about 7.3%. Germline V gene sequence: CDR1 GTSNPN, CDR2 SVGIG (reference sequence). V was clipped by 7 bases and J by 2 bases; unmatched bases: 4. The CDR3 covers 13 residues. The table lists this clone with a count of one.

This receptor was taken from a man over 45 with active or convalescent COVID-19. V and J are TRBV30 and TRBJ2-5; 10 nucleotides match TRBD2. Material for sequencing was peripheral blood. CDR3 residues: CASKLAGQETQYF. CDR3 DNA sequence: TGTGCCTCCAAACTAGCGGGACAAGAGACCCAGTACTTC.